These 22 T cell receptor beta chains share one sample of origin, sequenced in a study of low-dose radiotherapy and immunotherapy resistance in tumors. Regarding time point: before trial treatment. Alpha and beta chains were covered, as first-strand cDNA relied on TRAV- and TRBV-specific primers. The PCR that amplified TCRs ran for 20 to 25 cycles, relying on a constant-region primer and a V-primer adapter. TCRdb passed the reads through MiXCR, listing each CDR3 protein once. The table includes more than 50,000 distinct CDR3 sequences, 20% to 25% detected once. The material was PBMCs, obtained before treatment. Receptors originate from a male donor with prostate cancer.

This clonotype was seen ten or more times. CDR3 coding DNA: TGTGCCTGCGAACAGAACACCCAAGAGACCCAGTACTTC. This gives the protein CACEQNTQETQYF. The gene calls are TRBV30 and TRBJ2-5, with unresolved D. CDR1 GTSNPN and CDR2 SVGIG come from the germline V gene (reference sequence). V shed 6 bases and J shed 1 base, with 12 bases lying between them. This CDR3 is built from 13 residues.

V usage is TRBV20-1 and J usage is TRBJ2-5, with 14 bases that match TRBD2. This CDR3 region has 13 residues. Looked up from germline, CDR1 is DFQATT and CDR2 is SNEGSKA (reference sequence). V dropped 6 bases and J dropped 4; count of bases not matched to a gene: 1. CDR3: CSAGTSGGETQYF. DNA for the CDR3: TGCAGTGCCGGGACTAGCGGGGGAGAGACCCAGTACTTC.

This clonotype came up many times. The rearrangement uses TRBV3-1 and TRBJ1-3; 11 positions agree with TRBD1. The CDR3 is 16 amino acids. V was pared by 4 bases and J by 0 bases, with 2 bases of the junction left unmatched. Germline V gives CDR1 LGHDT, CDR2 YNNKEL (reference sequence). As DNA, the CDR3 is TGTGCCAGCAGCCCCGGGACAGGGGGCTCTGGAAACACCATATATTTT. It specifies CASSPGTGGSGNTIYF.

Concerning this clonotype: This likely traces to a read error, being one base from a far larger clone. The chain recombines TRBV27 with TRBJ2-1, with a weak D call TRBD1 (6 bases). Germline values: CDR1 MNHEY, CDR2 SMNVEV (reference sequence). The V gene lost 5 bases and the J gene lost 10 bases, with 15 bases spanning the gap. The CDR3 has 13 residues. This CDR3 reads CASSRTAGYEQFF. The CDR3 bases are TGTGCCAGCAGTCGGACAGCAGGATACGAGCAGTTCTTC.

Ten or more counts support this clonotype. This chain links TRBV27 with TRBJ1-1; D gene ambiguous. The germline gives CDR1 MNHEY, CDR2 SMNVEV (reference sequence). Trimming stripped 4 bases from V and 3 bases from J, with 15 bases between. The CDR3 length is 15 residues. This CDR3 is CASSSLDGAHTEAFF. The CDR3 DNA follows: TGTGCCAGCAGTTCCCTGGATGGTGCCCACACTGAAGCTTTCTTT.

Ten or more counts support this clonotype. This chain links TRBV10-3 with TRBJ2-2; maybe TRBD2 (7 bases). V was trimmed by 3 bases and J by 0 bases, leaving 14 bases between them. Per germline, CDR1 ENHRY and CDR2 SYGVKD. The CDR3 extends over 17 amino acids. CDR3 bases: TGTGCCATCAGTGATAGGTTAGGGGGGGCGAACACCGGGGAGCTGTTTTTT. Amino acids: CAISDRLGGANTGELFF.

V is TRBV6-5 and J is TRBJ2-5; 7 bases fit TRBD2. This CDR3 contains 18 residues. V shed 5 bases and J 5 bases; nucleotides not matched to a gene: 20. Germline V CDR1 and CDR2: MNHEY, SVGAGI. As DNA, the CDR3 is TGTGCCAGCAGTCGTCTCTCTTTTACCGGCGGGGAGGGGGAGACCCAGTACTTC. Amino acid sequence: CASSRLSFTGGEGETQYF.

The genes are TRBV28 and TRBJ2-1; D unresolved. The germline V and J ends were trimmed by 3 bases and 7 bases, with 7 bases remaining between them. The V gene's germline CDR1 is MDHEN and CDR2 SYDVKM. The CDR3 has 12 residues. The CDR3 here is CASSLRVNEQFF. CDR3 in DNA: TGTGCCAGCAGTTTGCGAGTGAATGAGCAGTTCTTC.

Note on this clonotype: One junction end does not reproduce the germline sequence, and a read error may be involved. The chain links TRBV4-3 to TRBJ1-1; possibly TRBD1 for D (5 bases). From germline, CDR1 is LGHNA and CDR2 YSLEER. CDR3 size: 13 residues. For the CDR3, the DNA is TGCGCCAGCAGCCAAGACCCTGAGACAGTAGGGATCTTT. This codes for CASSQDPETVGIF.

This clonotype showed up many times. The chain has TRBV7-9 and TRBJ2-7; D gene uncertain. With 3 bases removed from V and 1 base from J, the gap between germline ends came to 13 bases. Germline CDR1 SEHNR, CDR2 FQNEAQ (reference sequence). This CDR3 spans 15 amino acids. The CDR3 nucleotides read TGTGCCAGCAGCTTGGAACCTAACCCTTCCTACGAGCAGTACTTC. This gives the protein CASSLEPNPSYEQYF.

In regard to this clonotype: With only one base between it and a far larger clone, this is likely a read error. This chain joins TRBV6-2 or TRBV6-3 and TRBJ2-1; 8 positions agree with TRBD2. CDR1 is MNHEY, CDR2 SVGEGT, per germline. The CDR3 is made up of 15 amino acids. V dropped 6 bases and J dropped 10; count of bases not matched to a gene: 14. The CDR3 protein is CASSKSGSATYEQFF. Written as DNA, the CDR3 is TGTGCCAGCAGCAAAAGCGGGAGCGCCACCTACGAGCAGTTCTTC.

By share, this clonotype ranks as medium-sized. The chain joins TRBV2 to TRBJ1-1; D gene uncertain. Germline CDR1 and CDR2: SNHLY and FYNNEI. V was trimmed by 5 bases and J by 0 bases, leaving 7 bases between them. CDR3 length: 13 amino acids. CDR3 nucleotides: TGTGCCAGCAGTCCCTCGCTGAACACTGAAGCTTTCTTT. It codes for CASSPSLNTEAFF. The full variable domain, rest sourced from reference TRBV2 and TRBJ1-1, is EPEVTQTPSHQVTQMGQEVILRCVPISNHLYFYWYRQILGQKVEFLVSFYNNEISEKSEIFDDQFSVERPDGSNFTLKIRSTKLEDSAMYFCASSPSLNTEAFFGQGTRLTVV.

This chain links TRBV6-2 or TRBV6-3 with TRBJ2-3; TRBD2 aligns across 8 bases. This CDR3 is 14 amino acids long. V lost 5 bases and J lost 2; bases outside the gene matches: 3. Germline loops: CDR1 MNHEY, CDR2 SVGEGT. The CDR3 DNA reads TGTGCCAGCAGTACGCGGGAGGTCACAGATACGCAGTATTTT. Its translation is CASSTREVTDTQYF.

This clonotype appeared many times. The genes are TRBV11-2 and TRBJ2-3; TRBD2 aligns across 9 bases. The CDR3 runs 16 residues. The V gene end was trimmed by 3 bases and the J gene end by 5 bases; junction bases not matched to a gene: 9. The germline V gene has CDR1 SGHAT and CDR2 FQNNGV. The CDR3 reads CASSFGPGTSLDTQYF. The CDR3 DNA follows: TGTGCCAGCAGCTTTGGGCCCGGGACTAGCTTAGATACGCAGTATTTT. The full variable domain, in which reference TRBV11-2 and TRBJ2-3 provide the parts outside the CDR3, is EAGVAQSPRYKIIEKRQSVAFWCNPISGHATLYWYQQILGQGPKLLIQFQNNGVVDDSQLPKDRFSAERLKGVDSTLKIQPAKLEDSAVYLCASSFGPGTSLDTQYFGPGTRLTVL.

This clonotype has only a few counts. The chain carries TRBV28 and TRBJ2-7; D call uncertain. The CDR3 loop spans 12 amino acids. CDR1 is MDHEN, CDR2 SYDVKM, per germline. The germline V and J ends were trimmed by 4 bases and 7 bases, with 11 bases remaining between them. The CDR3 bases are TGTGCCAGCAGTTCCCGTCCGAATGAGCAGTACTTC. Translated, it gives CASSSRPNEQYF.

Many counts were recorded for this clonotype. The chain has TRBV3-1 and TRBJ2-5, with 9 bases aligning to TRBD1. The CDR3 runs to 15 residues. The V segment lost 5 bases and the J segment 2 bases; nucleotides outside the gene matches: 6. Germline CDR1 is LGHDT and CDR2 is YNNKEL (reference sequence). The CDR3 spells CASSGGTGRQETQYF. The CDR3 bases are TGTGCCAGCAGCGGAGGGACAGGGCGACAAGAGACCCAGTACTTC.

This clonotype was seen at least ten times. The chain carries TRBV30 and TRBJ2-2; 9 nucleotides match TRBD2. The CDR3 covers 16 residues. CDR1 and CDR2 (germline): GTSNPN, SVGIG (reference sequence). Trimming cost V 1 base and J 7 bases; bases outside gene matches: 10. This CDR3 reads CAWSGLAGGRSGELFF. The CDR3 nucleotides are TGTGCCTGGAGTGGTCTGGCGGGGGGGCGGAGCGGGGAGCTGTTTTTT.

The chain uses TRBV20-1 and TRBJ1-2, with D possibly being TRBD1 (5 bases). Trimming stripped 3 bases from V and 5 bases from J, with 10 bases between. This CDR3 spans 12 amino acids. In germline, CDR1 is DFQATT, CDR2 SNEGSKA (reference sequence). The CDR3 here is CSARRRGYGYTF. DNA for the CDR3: TGCAGTGCTAGGCGGAGGGGATATGGCTACACCTTC.

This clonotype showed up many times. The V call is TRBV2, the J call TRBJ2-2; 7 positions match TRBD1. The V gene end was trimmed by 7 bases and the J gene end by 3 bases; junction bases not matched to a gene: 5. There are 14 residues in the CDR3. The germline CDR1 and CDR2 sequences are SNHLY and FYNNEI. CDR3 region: CASTRQGYTGELFF. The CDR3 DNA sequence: TGTGCCAGCACCAGACAGGGATACACCGGGGAGCTGTTTTTT.

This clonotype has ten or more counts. The CDR3 region has the DNA TGTGCCAGCAGCACAGGGGGCACTGAAGCTTTCTTT. Translated, it gives CASSTGGTEAFF. The V gene is TRBV6-2 or TRBV6-3, the J gene TRBJ1-1; 8 nucleotides align to TRBD1. Germline V lookup: CDR1 MNHEY, CDR2 SVGEGT. After removal of 6 bases from V and 4 bases from J, the junction contained 1 base not matched to a gene. The CDR3 totals 12 residues.

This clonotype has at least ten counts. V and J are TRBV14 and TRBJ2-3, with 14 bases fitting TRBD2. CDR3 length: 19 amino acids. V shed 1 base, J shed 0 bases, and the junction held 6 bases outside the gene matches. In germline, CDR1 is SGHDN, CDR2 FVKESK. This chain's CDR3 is CASSQGLAGGTPSTDTQYF. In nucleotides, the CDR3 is TGTGCCAGCAGCCAAGGACTAGCGGGGGGGACTCCTAGCACAGATACGCAGTATTTT.

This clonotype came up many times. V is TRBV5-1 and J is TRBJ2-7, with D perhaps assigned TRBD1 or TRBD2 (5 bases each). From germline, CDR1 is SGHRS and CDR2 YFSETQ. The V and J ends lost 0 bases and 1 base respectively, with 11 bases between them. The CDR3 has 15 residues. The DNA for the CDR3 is TGCGCCAGCAGCTTGGTGGCAGGGAGTTCCTACGAGCAGTACTTC. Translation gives CASSLVAGSSYEQYF.